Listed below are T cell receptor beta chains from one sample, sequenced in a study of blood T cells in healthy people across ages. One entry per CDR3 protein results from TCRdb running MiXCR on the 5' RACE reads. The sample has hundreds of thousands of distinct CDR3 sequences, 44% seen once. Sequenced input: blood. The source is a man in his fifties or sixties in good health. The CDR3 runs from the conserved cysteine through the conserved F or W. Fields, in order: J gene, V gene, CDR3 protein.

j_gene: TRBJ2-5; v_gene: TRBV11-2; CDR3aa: CASSPYGVQETQYF
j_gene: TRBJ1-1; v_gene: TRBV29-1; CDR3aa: CSVEPAVNTEAFF
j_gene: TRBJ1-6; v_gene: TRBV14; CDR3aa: CASSQGNGSPLHF
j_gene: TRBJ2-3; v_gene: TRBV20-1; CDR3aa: CSAPNLGTGKSHTDTQYF
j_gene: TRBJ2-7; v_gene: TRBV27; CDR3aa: CASSPGTGATYEQYF
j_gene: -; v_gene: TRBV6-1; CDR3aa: CASQTGGEKYEQYF
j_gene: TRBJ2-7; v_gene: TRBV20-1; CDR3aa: CSARDWKTGGIYEQYF
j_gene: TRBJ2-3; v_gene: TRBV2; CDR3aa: CASSAAADSTDTQYF
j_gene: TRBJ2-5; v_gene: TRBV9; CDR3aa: CASSPRLAGLEWQYF
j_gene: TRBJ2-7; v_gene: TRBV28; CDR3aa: CASRQEPGLAGGTHYEQYF
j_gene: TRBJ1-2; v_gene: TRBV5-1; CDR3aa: CASSADTGSKYYGYTF
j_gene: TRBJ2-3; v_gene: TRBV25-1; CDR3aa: CASSRVAGDTQYF
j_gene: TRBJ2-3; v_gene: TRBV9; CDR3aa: CASSHSVEADTDTQYF
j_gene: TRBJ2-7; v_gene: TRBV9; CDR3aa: CASSPPGGARYEQYF
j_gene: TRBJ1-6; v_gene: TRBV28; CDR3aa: CASSLSGRGQSPLHF
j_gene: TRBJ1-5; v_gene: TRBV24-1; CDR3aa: CATSDRGAQPQHF
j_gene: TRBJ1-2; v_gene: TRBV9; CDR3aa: CASSPLPAYRSNYGYTF
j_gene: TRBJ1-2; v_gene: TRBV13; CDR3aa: CASSTQEGQFYGYTF
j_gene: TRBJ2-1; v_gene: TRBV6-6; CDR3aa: CASGGTRRYDEQFF
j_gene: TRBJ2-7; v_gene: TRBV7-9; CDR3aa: CASSQTGNPTYEQYF
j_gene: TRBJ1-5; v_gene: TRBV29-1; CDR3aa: CSVGLRSNQPQHF
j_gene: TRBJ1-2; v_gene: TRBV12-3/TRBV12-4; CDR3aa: CASRFPSSGYGYTF
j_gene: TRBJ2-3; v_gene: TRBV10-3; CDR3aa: CAIRLAGGTDTQYF
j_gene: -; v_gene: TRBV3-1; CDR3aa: CASSQDRHRRGPYEQYF
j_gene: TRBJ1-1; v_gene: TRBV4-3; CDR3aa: CASSQGLTGVGNTEAFF
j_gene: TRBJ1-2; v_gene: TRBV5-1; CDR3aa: CASSLGTGWNYGYTF
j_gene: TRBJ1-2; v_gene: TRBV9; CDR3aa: CASSVEGTLNGVYTF
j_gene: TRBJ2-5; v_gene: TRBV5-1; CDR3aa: CASSPDPAAYQETQYF
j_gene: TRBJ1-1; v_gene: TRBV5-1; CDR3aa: CASSTAIQGSNTEAFF
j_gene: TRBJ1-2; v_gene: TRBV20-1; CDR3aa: CSAPGYYYGYTF
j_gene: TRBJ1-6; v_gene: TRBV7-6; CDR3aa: CASSLGGQVYSPLHF
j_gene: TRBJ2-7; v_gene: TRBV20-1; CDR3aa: CSARRDRDYYEQYF
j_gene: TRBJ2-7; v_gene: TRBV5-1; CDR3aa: CASSGRTGRLREQYF
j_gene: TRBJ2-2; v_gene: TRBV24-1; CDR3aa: CATSGPGQGATNTGELFF
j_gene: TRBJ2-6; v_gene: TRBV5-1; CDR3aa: CASSLGEFTGVAFAGANVLTF
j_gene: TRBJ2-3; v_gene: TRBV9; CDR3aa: CASSVQTSSTDTQYF
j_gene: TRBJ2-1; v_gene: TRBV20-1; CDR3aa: CSARDRTHYNEQFF
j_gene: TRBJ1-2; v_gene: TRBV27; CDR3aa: CASSSRDSYGYAF
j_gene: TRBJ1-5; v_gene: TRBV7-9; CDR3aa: CASSSGEVGYNQPQHF
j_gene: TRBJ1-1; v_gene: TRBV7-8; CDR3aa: CASSSSTGPVREAFF
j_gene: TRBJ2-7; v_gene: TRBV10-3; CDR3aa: CAISEGQVYEQYF
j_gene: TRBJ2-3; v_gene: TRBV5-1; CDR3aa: CASSHGTSGSTDTQYF
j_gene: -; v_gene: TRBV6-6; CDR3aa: CASSYSAGSMDEQYF
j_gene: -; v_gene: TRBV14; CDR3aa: CASSQRTGRETQYF
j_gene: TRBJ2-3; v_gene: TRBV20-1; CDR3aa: CSASGGQGAPDTQYF
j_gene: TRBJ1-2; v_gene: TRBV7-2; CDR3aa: CASSSPGRTRYGYTF
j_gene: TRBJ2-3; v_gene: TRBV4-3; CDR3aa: CASSQRRQDTQYF
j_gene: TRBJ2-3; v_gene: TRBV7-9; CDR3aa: CASSFPVAGGRDTQYF
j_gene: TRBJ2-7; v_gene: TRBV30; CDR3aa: CAWNQGAYHEQYF
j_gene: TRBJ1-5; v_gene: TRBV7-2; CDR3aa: CASSLRGLSNQPQHF
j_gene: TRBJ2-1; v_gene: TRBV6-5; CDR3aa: CASSYSLSGFYNEQFF
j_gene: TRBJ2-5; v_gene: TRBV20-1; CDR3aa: CSAMGLAGGQETQYF
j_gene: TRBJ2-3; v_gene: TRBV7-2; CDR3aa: CASSLKSGGAADTQYF
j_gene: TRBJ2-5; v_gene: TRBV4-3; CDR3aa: CASSQNGPTGGETQYF